These 26 T cell receptor beta chains came from one sample sequenced in a study of OX40 agonist ivuxolimab in advanced cancers. TCRdb keeps only in-frame clones here, not all; method: immunoSEQ multiplex PCR. The sample records about 80,000 clones, approximately 89% being singletons. The sequencing used CD4+ or CD8+ T cells sorted from blood, collected in a trial of the OX40 agonist ivuxolimab. These receptors came from an adult with an advanced solid tumor such as melanoma, head and neck, liver or kidney cancer.

The rearrangement links TRBV5-1 to TRBJ2-3, with D perhaps matching TRBD2 (5 bases). Trimming removed 2 bases at V and 1 base at J, with 8 bases between. Germline V CDR1 and CDR2: SGHRS, YFSETQ. This CDR3 contains 14 residues. The CDR3 sequence is CASSLTLGTDTQYF. CDR3 sequence (DNA): TGCGCCAGCAGCTTAACACTAGGCACAGATACGCAGTATTTT.

The chain employs TRBV11-1 and TRBJ2-7; D perhaps matches TRBD1 (8 bases). V lost 5 bases and J 6 bases, leaving 14 bases between the germline ends. The germline CDR1 and CDR2 sequences are SGHAT and FQDESV (reference sequence). There are 13 residues in the CDR3. The CDR3 DNA is TGTGCCAGCAGCCCAAACAGGGGGGGCGAGCAGTACTTC. Translating it yields CASSPNRGGEQYF.

The J gene is TRBJ2-1, the V gene TRBV5-1; 12 bases are shared with TRBD2. With 0 bases clipped from V and 0 bases from J, the junction kept 7 bases outside the gene matches. This CDR3 is built from 19 residues. CDR1 SGHRS and CDR2 YFSETQ come from the germline V gene. In nucleotides, the CDR3 is TGCGCCAGCAGCTTGGTACTAGCGGGGGGCCGGAGCTCCTACAATGAGCAGTTCTTC. Its translation: CASSLVLAGGRSSYNEQFF.

This clone was detected only a few times. The rearrangement joins TRBV7-3 to TRBJ2-3, with D maybe TRBD1 (6 bases). V lost 5 bases and J lost 1, with 13 bases in between. CDR1 SGHTA and CDR2 FQGTGA come from the germline V gene. The length of the CDR3 is 15 residues. The CDR3 coding sequence is TGTGCCAGCAGCCCGGACAGTTTGGGCACAGATACGCAGTATTTT. Residues: CASSPDSLGTDTQYF.

This chain connects TRBV30 to TRBJ1-4; D might be TRBD1 (5 bases). Germline V lookup: CDR1 GTSNPN, CDR2 SVGIG (reference sequence). With 4 bases removed from V and 7 bases from J, the gap between germline ends came to 10 bases. This CDR3 spans 12 amino acids. The CDR3 DNA reads as TGTGCCTGGATACGGGGGGGTGAAAAACTGTTTTTT. Translation: CAWIRGGEKLFF.

The chain carries TRBV2 and TRBJ2-3; 10 bases map to TRBD2. The CDR3 totals 14 residues. V lost 7 bases, J lost 6 bases, and 7 bases stayed unmatched. Per germline, CDR1 SNHLY and CDR2 FYNNEI. The CDR3 reads CASTLRLAGDTQYF. Here the CDR3 DNA reads TGTGCCAGCACTCTGCGACTAGCGGGCGATACGCAGTATTTT. Complete variable domain (other parts from reference TRBV2 and TRBJ2-3): EPEVTQTPSHQVTQMGQEVILRCVPISNHLYFYWYRQILGQKVEFLVSFYNNEISEKSEIFDDQFSVERPDGSNFTLKIRSTKLEDSAMYFCASTLRLAGDTQYFGPGTRLTVL.

This sequence joins TRBV7-2 and TRBJ2-1; possible D gene TRBD2, 5 bases. The ends were cut back, 1 base at V and 9 bases at J, with 10 bases in the middle. Germline CDR1 SGHTA, CDR2 FQGNSA. The CDR3 consists of 13 residues. CDR3 sequence: CASSLVLEGEQFF. The CDR3 DNA is TGTGCCAGCAGCTTAGTTCTAGAGGGTGAGCAGTTCTTC.

This chain links TRBV30 with TRBJ2-1; 7 bases align to TRBD2. With 0 bases clipped from V and 0 bases from J, the junction kept 17 bases outside the gene matches. CDR1 GTSNPN and CDR2 SVGIG come from the germline V gene (reference sequence). The CDR3 loop spans 20 amino acids. The CDR3 loop is CAWSVGGLLARQSSYNEQFF. CDR3 DNA sequence: TGTGCCTGGAGTGTGGGGGGACTACTAGCTCGCCAAAGCTCCTACAATGAGCAGTTCTTC.

The chain couples TRBV9 to TRBJ2-7; no clear D. The CDR3 loop spans 15 amino acids. The germline V gene has CDR1 SGDLS and CDR2 YYNGEE. V was shortened by 0 bases and J by 3 bases, with 13 bases between the two germline ends. The CDR3 coding sequence is TGTGCCAGCAGCGTAGAGCGCCCACGTTTCTACGAGCAGTACTTC. It specifies CASSVERPRFYEQYF.

This clone was observed a single time. V gene TRBV10-3 combines with J gene TRBJ2-5; 11 bases match TRBD1. CDR3 size: 17 residues. J gave up 5 bases and V 3 bases, and 11 bases lay outside the gene matches. The germline V gene has CDR1 ENHRY and CDR2 SYGVKD. CDR3 sequence (DNA): TGTGCCATCAGTGATAGTTCAGGACAGGGGGCCAGGGAGACCCAGTACTTC. Translated: CAISDSSGQGARETQYF.

The chain joins TRBV30 to TRBJ1-4; D gene uncertain. The V end lost 0 bases, the J end lost 6 bases, and 11 bases lay between the germline ends. Germline V gene lookup returns CDR1 GTSNPN and CDR2 SVGIG (reference sequence). CDR3 length: 14 amino acids. The CDR3 spells CAWSVRVMDEKLFF. CDR3 sequence (DNA): TGTGCCTGGAGTGTACGGGTGATGGATGAAAAACTGTTTTTT.

This clone was seen only once. This chain uses TRBV7-2 with TRBJ1-2; 9 bases are shared with TRBD1. Germline values: CDR1 SGHTA, CDR2 FQGNSA. The CDR3 spans 14 residues. V shed 5 bases and J 4 bases; nucleotides not matched to a gene: 5. The CDR3 protein is CASSRTGVGYGYTF. CDR3 in DNA: TGTGCCAGCAGCCGGACAGGGGTTGGCTATGGCTACACCTTC.

The rearrangement uses TRBV9 and TRBJ2-2; 9 nucleotides line up with TRBD2. The V segment lost 4 bases and the J segment 7 bases; nucleotides outside the gene matches: 5. The CDR3 totals 14 residues. From germline, CDR1 is SGDLS and CDR2 YYNGEE. DNA for the CDR3: TGTGCCAGCAGCCTTAGCGGGAGAGGCGGGGAGCTGTTTTTT. Amino acids: CASSLSGRGGELFF.

The chain combines TRBV5-1 with TRBJ2-5; D might be TRBD1 or TRBD2, each matching 5 bases. This CDR3 is 14 amino acids long. Germline CDR1 reads SGHRS; CDR2 reads YFSETQ. Trimming cost V 5 bases and J 5 bases, with 16 bases left between them. The CDR3 sequence: CASRQPGPRETQYF. CDR3 nucleotide sequence: TGCGCCAGCAGACAACCGGGGCCGCGGGAGACCCAGTACTTC.

The chain carries TRBV5-8 and TRBJ1-3; TRBD1 might be the D (6 bases). CDR3 length equals 19 residues. V was pared by 4 bases and J by 0 bases, with 23 bases between. Germline V gene lookup returns CDR1 SGHTS and CDR2 YDEGEE. The CDR3 sequence is CASSPGGGPGFHSGNTIYF. As DNA, the CDR3 is TGTGCCAGCAGCCCCGGGGGGGGGCCCGGATTTCACTCTGGAAACACCATATATTTT.

The gene calls are TRBV19 and TRBJ2-6; TRBD1 might be the D (5 bases). CDR1 and CDR2 (germline): LNHDA, SQIVND (reference sequence). V lost 0 bases to trimming and J lost 2 bases, with 11 bases between them. The CDR3 is 17 residues long. For the CDR3, the DNA is TGTGCCAGTAGTATAGATCCGCAGGGCCCTGGGGCCAACGTCCTGACTTTC. It is translated as CASSIDPQGPGANVLTF.

The rearrangement links TRBV30 to TRBJ2-1, with D unclear. The length of the CDR3 is 12 residues. Trimming shortened V by 4 bases and J by 5 bases, and 9 bases separated the two germline ends. Germline loops: CDR1 GTSNPN, CDR2 SVGIG (reference sequence). CDR3 loop: CAWTGGHNEQFF. CDR3 sequence (DNA): TGTGCCTGGACTGGTGGGCACAATGAGCAGTTCTTC.

The CDR3 coding sequence is TGTGCCAGCAAATTAGGGTCCGGGACATACACAGATACGCAGTATTTT. Its protein product is CASKLGSGTYTDTQYF. The chain links TRBV27 to TRBJ2-3, with D perhaps matching TRBD1 (6 bases). The CDR3 loop spans 16 amino acids. CDR1 is MNHEY, CDR2 SMNVEV, per germline (reference sequence). V was trimmed by 7 bases and J by 2 bases, leaving 19 bases between them.

This chain joins TRBV30 and TRBJ2-2; D is unresolved. The CDR3 extends over 13 amino acids. With 4 bases removed from V and 6 bases from J, the gap between germline ends came to 12 bases. Per germline, CDR1 GTSNPN and CDR2 SVGIG (reference sequence). The CDR3, as DNA: TGTGCCTGGAAGCCGGTCGGCGCCGGGGAGCTGTTTTTT. Translated, it gives CAWKPVGAGELFF. The full variable domain, completed using reference TRBV30 and TRBJ2-2, is SQTIHQWPATLVQPVGSPLSLECTVEGTSNPNLYWYRQAAGRGLQLLFYSVGIGQISSEVPQNLSASRPQDRQFILSSKKLLLSDSGFYLCAWKPVGAGELFFGEGSRLTVL.

The chain is built from TRBV30 and TRBJ2-1, with D possibly called TRBD1 or TRBD2 (6 bases each). The CDR3 is made up of 14 amino acids. Trimming cost V 5 bases and J 3 bases, with 14 bases left between them. Germline-derived CDR1 and CDR2 are GTSNPN and SVGIG (reference sequence). The CDR3 loop reads CAWSRGQLYNEQFF. The CDR3 DNA reads as TGTGCCTGGTCCCGGGGGCAACTCTACAATGAGCAGTTCTTC. Full variable domain (outside the CDR3, taken from reference TRBV30 and TRBJ2-1): SQTIHQWPATLVQPVGSPLSLECTVEGTSNPNLYWYRQAAGRGLQLLFYSVGIGQISSEVPQNLSASRPQDRQFILSSKKLLLSDSGFYLCAWSRGQLYNEQFFGPGTRLTVL.

The chain carries TRBV30 and TRBJ1-5, with a weak D call TRBD1 (6 bases). CDR3 length: 14 amino acids. Germline loops: CDR1 GTSNPN, CDR2 SVGIG (reference sequence). Trimming took off 6 bases at V and 0 bases at J, with 12 bases between the two ends. Here the CDR3 DNA reads TGTGCCTGTGTTACAGGGAATAGCAATCAGCCCCAGCATTTT. This translates into CACVTGNSNQPQHF.

This clone was found once. The J gene is TRBJ1-4, the V gene TRBV5-1; D is possibly TRBD1 (5 bases). Trimming removed 0 bases from V and 5 bases from J, with 11 bases in between. Germline assignment: CDR1 SGHRS and CDR2 YFSETQ. The CDR3 length is 15 residues. The CDR3, as DNA: TGCGCCAGCAGCTTGGGGGGCGCGGGGAATGAAAAACTGTTTTTT. It is translated as CASSLGGAGNEKLFF. Looking up the rest from reference TRBV5-1 and TRBJ1-4 gives the full variable domain: KAGVTQTPRYLIKTRGQQVTLSCSPISGHRSVSWYQQTPGQGLQFLFEYFSETQRNKGNFPGRFSGRQFSNSRSEMNVSTLELGDSALYLCASSLGGAGNEKLFFGSGTQLSVL.

The rearrangement uses TRBV7-8 and TRBJ2-5; 7 bases map to TRBD1. The closer fit of TRBJ2-7 to the DNA end suggests the J call may be wrong. Germline CDR1 is SGHVS and CDR2 is FQNEAQ. CDR3 length: 14 amino acids. The CDR3 loop is CASSLGQGYYEQYF. CDR3 sequence (DNA): TGTGCCAGCAGCTTAGGACAGGGCTACTACGAGCAGTACTTC.

The V gene is TRBV29-1, the J gene TRBJ1-2, with TRBD1 identical over 8 bases. Germline lookup yields CDR1 SQVTM and CDR2 ANQGSEA. The CDR3 length is 11 residues. J lost 9 bases, V lost 7 bases, and 7 bases had no gene match. In DNA form, the CDR3 reads TGCAGCGCCGGACAGGGCCTGCGCTACACCTTC. Protein product: CSAGQGLRYTF.

V gene TRBV14 combines with J gene TRBJ1-3; no clear D gene. Trimming shortened V by 5 bases and J by 4 bases, and 9 bases separated the two germline ends. The CDR3 is 13 residues long. Germline CDR1 SGHDN, CDR2 FVKESK. The DNA of the CDR3 is TGTGCCAGCAGCGACGTAGGGGGAAACACCATATATTTT. The encoded protein is CASSDVGGNTIYF.

This chain connects TRBV29-1 to TRBJ2-3; a possible D gene is TRBD2 (6 bases). Deletions cut 8 bases from V and 2 bases from J, with 17 bases between. Germline V gene data show CDR1 as SQVTM and CDR2 as ANQGSEA. This CDR3 is 14 amino acids long. CDR3 sequence: CSRGKSGITDTQYF. The CDR3 DNA reads as TGCAGCCGGGGGAAGAGCGGAATCACAGATACGCAGTATTTT.